These 12 T cell receptor beta chains originate from one sample sequenced in a study of shared clonotypes between healthy human individuals. Sequencing used immunoSEQ multiplex PCR; TCRdb keeps in-frame clones, though not all of them. The sample lists some 980,000 clones; approximately 80% were seen once. Sequenced input: memory CD4+ T cells sorted from blood. The subset is: CD45RA-negative fraction. All receptors come from a man aged 18 to 30 in good health.

This chain connects TRBV4-1 to TRBJ2-5, with 7 bases identical to TRBD2. The CDR3 is 15 residues long. Germline CDR1 MGHRA, CDR2 YSYEKL. Trimming cost V 6 bases and J 2 bases; bases outside gene matches: 9. This CDR3 is CASRHETGGQETQYF. Here the CDR3 DNA reads TGCGCCAGCAGGCATGAGACGGGGGGACAAGAGACCCAGTACTTC.

V and J are TRBV5-6 and TRBJ2-2; D is possibly TRBD1 (6 bases). The CDR3 loop spans 15 amino acids. Trimming took 0 bases from V and 2 from J, leaving 8 bases between them. The V gene's germline CDR1 is SGHDT and CDR2 YYEEEE. This CDR3 is CASSLVRGNTGELFF. The CDR3, as DNA: TGTGCCAGCAGCTTGGTCAGGGGTAACACCGGGGAGCTGTTTTTT. Together with reference TRBV5-6 and TRBJ2-2, the CDR3 gives the full variable domain: DAGVTQSPTHLIKTRGQQVTLRCSPKSGHDTVSWYQQALGQGPQFIFQYYEEEERQRGNFPDRFSGHQFPNYSSELNVNALLLGDSALYLCASSLVRGNTGELFFGEGSRLTVL.

The chain recombines TRBV6-6 with TRBJ1-6, with D hard to call. There are 16 residues in the CDR3. With 7 bases removed from V and 0 bases from J, the gap between germline ends came to 13 bases. Germline CDR1 MNHNY, CDR2 SVGAGI (reference sequence). The CDR3 DNA is TGTGCCAGCAATCCCGGGGATCCCTCCTATAATTCACCCCTCCACTTT. It is translated as CASNPGDPSYNSPLHF.

This clone showed up just once. A read error may produce the germline difference seen at one junction end. The rearrangement joins TRBV2 to TRBJ2-7; D uncertain. Germline V gene data show CDR1 as SNHLY and CDR2 as FYNNEI. The CDR3 is 11 residues long. The CDR3 reads CASSGAYAQYF. CDR3 nucleotide sequence: TGTGCCAGCAGTGGAGCCTACGCGCAGTACTTC.

V usage is TRBV7-9 and J usage is TRBJ2-3, with TRBD2 as a possible D gene (5 bases). Per the germline V gene, CDR1 is SEHNR and CDR2 is FQNEAQ (reference sequence). Trimming left V 4 bases short and J 4 bases short, with 15 bases between. This CDR3 is 15 amino acids long. The CDR3 sequence: CASSSRGTGADTQYF. The CDR3 DNA reads TGTGCCAGCAGCTCCCGGGGTACCGGGGCAGATACGCAGTATTTT.

The chain combines TRBV10-1 with TRBJ1-6; D not certain. Trimming took off 8 bases at V and 10 bases at J, with 12 bases between the two ends. Germline-derived CDR1 and CDR2 are WNHNN and SYGVQD (reference sequence). The CDR3 is 12 amino acids. The CDR3 reads CASPLIGSPLHF. In DNA form, the CDR3 reads TGCGCCAGCCCTCTGATCGGGTCACCCCTCCACTTT.

The chain couples TRBV7-8 to TRBJ1-5, with 7 bases identical to TRBD1. This CDR3 comprises 17 residues. CDR1 is SGHVS, CDR2 FQNEAQ, per germline. V lost 4 bases, J lost 2 bases, and 11 bases stayed unmatched. CDR3 in amino acids: CASSSRPQGEGNQPQHF. As DNA, the CDR3 is TGTGCCAGCAGCTCGCGACCTCAGGGGGAAGGCAATCAGCCCCAGCATTTT.

Worth noting for this clone: Compared with germline, one end of the junction differs, possibly owing to a read error. V and J are TRBV7-7 and TRBJ2-7, with 10 bases aligning to TRBD1. The CDR3 loop spans 17 amino acids. Germline CDR1 and CDR2: SSHAT and FNYEAQ (reference sequence). The CDR3 sequence: CASSFGPLTGGGYEQYF. The CDR3 DNA reads as TGTGCTAGCAGCTTTGGGCCCCTGACAGGGGGCGGCTACGAGCAGTACTTC.

The chain carries TRBV7-8 and TRBJ2-7; D gene unclear. The CDR3 has 12 amino acids. V lost 5 bases to trimming and J lost 4 bases, with 9 bases between them. CDR1 and CDR2 from the germline V gene are SGHVS and FQNEAQ. The CDR3 region is CASSASGYEQYF. DNA for the CDR3: TGTGCCAGCAGCGCAAGTGGGTACGAGCAGTACTTC.

This clone turned up a few times. The V and J genes are TRBV7-6 and TRBJ1-3; D unresolved. Germline assignment: CDR1 SGHVS and CDR2 FNYEAQ. The CDR3 runs to 15 residues. The ends were cut back, 6 bases at V and 4 bases at J, with 16 bases in the middle. This chain's CDR3 is CASSPAGGTGNTIYF. The CDR3, as DNA: TGTGCCAGCAGTCCTGCCGGAGGCACGGGAAACACCATATATTTT.

The V and J genes are TRBV5-6 and TRBJ2-1; weak D call: TRBD2 (5 bases). The V and J ends lost 4 bases and 6 bases respectively, with 17 bases between them. CDR3 size: 15 residues. Germline CDR1 SGHDT, CDR2 YYEEEE. The CDR3, as DNA: TGTGCCAGCAGCCATCCTAGCACCGGCCGCAATGAGCAGTTCTTC. Encoded protein: CASSHPSTGRNEQFF.

CDR3 in DNA: TGTGCCACCATGACTAGCGGGGCAAATGAGCAGTTCTTC. Translation gives CATMTSGANEQFF. The J gene is TRBJ2-1, the V gene TRBV10-3, with 11 bases that match TRBD2. This CDR3 region has 13 residues. The junction had 6 bases not matched to a gene; V was cut back by 10 bases and J by 7 bases. Germline CDR1 ENHRY, CDR2 SYGVKD.